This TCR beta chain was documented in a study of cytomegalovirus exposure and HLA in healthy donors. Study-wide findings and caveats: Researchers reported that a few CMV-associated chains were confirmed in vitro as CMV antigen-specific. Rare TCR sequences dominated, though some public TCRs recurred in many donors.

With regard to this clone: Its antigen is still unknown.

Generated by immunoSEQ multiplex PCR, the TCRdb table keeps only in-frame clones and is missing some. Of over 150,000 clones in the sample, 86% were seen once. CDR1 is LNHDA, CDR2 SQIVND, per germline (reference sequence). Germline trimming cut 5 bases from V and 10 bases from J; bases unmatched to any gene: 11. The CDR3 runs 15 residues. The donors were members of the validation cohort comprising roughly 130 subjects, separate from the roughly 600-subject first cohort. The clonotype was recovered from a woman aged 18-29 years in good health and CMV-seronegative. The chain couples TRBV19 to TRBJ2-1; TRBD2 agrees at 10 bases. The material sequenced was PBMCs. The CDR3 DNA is TGTGCCAGTAGTCTACAAGCGGGGGGGTCGAGGGAGCAGTTCTTC. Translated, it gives CASSLQAGGSREQFF.